The clone carrying this TCR beta chain appeared many times. Its antigen is not known. This sample was included in a study of CD8+CD57+ T cells in acquired aplastic anemia. Study context: Sorted CD4+ and CD8+ cells yielded DNA averaging around 3.5 ug. Study-wide points: Nearly 30 was the count of CD8+ CDR3 sequences that patients shared with controls. Between the patient and control groups, CD8+ Simpson's diversity did not differ significantly.

TCR beta VDJ and CDR3 profiles were obtained from a genomic DNA template. TCRdb redid the calling of the reads with MiXCR, one entry per CDR3 protein. The top ten hold 0.9% to 1.2% of the sample, which has about 220,000 distinct CDR3 sequences, 30% to 35% seen once. The ends were cut back, 11 bases at V and 8 bases at J, with 18 bases in the middle. Germline CDR1 and CDR2: KGHDR and SFDVKD. There are 13 residues in the CDR3. This TCR came from a human donor in good health, serving as a control. The sequenced sample was sorted CD4+, CD8+, or CD8+CD57+ T cells (not recorded which) from PBMCs. This chain joins TRBV24-1 and TRBJ2-1, with a weak D call TRBD2 (5 bases). CDR3 sequence: CAIGIAAGDEQFF. In nucleotides, the CDR3 is TGTGCCATCGGGATCGCGGCAGGCGATGAGCAGTTCTTC.